The 27 T cell receptor beta chains given below trace back to one sample, sequenced in a study of blood T cells in healthy people across ages. Primed by a sample-barcoded 5' primer and a J-beta primer mix, a second PCR proceeded for about 6 to 12 cycles. TCRdb ran MiXCR on the 5' RACE reads and lists one entry per CDR3 protein. The data contain over 750,000 distinct CDR3 sequences, roughly 25% of them singletons. The sample was also linked to a second study, of T cells of mothers and their children.

Input material: blood. All receptors come from a boy aged 5-17 years in good health.

This clonotype was detected only a few times. One end of the junction varies from germline; a read error may be responsible. This chain links TRBV16 with TRBJ2-5; 9 positions match TRBD2. The J call may be wrong; the DNA end is better matched by TRBJ2-7. The CDR3 consists of 15 residues. Germline V CDR1 and CDR2: KGHSY, FQNENV. CDR3 region: CAGSRAGGSSYEQYF. The CDR3 bases are TGTGCCGGCAGCCGTGCGGGGGGGTCATCCTACGAGCAGTACTTC.

The chain joins TRBV20-1 to TRBJ2-7; 7 nucleotides match TRBD1. Losses at the gene ends were 3 bases for V and 1 base for J; bases not matched to a gene: 15. The CDR3 runs to 17 residues. The germline V gene encodes CDR1 DFQATT and CDR2 SNEGSKA (reference sequence). CDR3 amino acids: CSARDSGQTLSSYEQYF. The CDR3, as DNA: TGCAGTGCTAGGGACTCGGGACAGACACTCTCATCCTACGAGCAGTACTTC.

The chain joins TRBV7-9 to TRBJ2-5; 16 nucleotides match TRBD2. The V gene's germline CDR1 is SEHNR and CDR2 FQNEAQ (reference sequence). The CDR3 runs to 17 residues. Trimming at V came to 4 bases and at J to 3 bases, leaving 5 bases not matched to a gene. The CDR3 DNA is TGTGCCAGCAGCTCGGGACTAGCGGGAGGGCCTAAAGAGACCCAGTACTTC. This codes for CASSSGLAGGPKETQYF.

CDR3 nucleotide sequence: TGTGCCAGCAGTTACTCCATAAGGTTGGGGCAGGACACAGATACGCAGTATTTT. Translated: CASSYSIRLGQDTDTQYF. V and J are TRBV6-5 and TRBJ2-3; a possible D gene is TRBD1 (5 bases). CDR1 and CDR2 (germline): MNHEY, SVGAGI. Trimming shortened V by 0 bases and J by 2 bases, and 18 bases separated the two germline ends. The CDR3 is 18 amino acids.

This sequence joins TRBV12-3 or TRBV12-4 and TRBJ2-1; D is unresolved. Trimming removed 2 bases from V and 9 bases from J, with 8 bases in between. This CDR3 contains 12 residues. The CDR3 DNA sequence: TGTGCCAGCAGTTTACCAGCCGGTGAGCAGTTCTTC. Translation: CASSLPAGEQFF.

A few counts support this clonotype. This chain joins TRBV11-2 and TRBJ2-5; the D gene is possibly TRBD2 (6 bases). The CDR3 extends over 14 amino acids. V lost 6 bases and J lost 2, with 13 bases in between. Per germline, CDR1 SGHAT and CDR2 FQNNGV. DNA for the CDR3: TGTGCCAGCAGAGAATGGGGGGAGCAAGAGACCCAGTACTTC. Its translation: CASREWGEQETQYF.

The chain uses TRBV10-3 and TRBJ2-7; TRBD1 agrees at 9 bases. J lost 6 bases, V lost 9 bases, and 9 bases had no gene match. Germline CDR1 reads ENHRY; CDR2 reads SYGVKD. CDR3 length equals 13 residues. Here the CDR3 reads CAIRDRVVLEQYF. The CDR3 DNA reads as TGTGCCATACGGGACAGGGTGGTTCTCGAGCAGTACTTC.

CDR3: CASSYLPNRGGTEAFF. The CDR3 nucleotides are TGTGCCAGCAGCTATCTACCCAACAGGGGAGGTACTGAAGCTTTCTTT. V is TRBV5-6 and J is TRBJ1-1; 7 nucleotides line up with TRBD1. CDR1 and CDR2 (germline): SGHDT, YYEEEE. V was pared by 3 bases and J by 5 bases, with 13 bases of the junction left unmatched. The CDR3 is made up of 16 amino acids.

This clonotype showed up just a few times. The chain employs TRBV2 and TRBJ2-5; 7 bases align to TRBD2. This CDR3 has 17 amino acids. The germline CDR1 and CDR2 sequences are SNHLY and FYNNEI. Trimming removed 8 bases from V and 0 bases from J; junction bases left unmatched: 15. This chain's CDR3 is CASSGGRALPNQETQYF. The CDR3 DNA follows: TGTGCCAGCTCGGGAGGCAGGGCTCTACCAAACCAAGAGACCCAGTACTTC.

The chain joins TRBV5-1 to TRBJ2-7; 8 bases map to TRBD1. The CDR3 is made up of 15 amino acids. The V gene end was trimmed by 2 bases and the J gene end by 4 bases; junction bases not matched to a gene: 8. Germline V lookup: CDR1 SGHRS, CDR2 YFSETQ. As DNA, the CDR3 is TGCGCCAGCAGCTTACATCAGGGACAGGCATACGAGCAGTACTTC. Its protein product is CASSLHQGQAYEQYF.

This clonotype was seen a few times. This chain uses TRBV11-2 with TRBJ2-3; TRBD2 matches at 8 bases. Germline V lookup: CDR1 SGHAT, CDR2 FQNNGV. The CDR3 consists of 15 residues. The ends lost 5 bases at V and 3 bases at J; junction bases unmatched: 7. Here the CDR3 DNA reads TGTGCCAGCAGCCTATACGGGGGGGAGACAGATACGCAGTATTTT. Its protein is CASSLYGGETDTQYF.

Only a few counts were recorded for this clonotype. Here the CDR3 reads CASSYYGLATYEQYF. CDR3 in DNA: TGTGCCAGCAGTTACTACGGACTAGCCACCTACGAGCAGTACTTC. The chain carries TRBV6-2 or TRBV6-3 and TRBJ2-7; the match to TRBD2 covers 8 bases. V was clipped by 1 base and J by 2 bases; unmatched bases: 4. This CDR3 spans 15 amino acids. Germline V gene data show CDR1 as MNHEY and CDR2 as SVGEGT.

V usage is TRBV3-1 and J usage is TRBJ2-2; D possibly uses TRBD1 or TRBD2 (5 bases each). CDR1 and CDR2 (germline): LGHDT, YNNKEL (reference sequence). The CDR3 loop spans 15 amino acids. The V gene lost 5 bases and the J gene lost 8 bases, with 18 bases spanning the gap. CDR3 sequence reads: CASSVGTAAVGELFF. CDR3 in DNA: TGTGCCAGCAGCGTCGGGACGGCTGCAGTTGGGGAGCTGTTTTTT.

This chain connects TRBV5-1 to TRBJ2-5, with 7 bases aligning to TRBD2. Trimming took 4 bases from V and 5 from J; bases not matched to a gene: 17. This CDR3 has 17 residues. From germline, CDR1 is SGHRS and CDR2 YFSETQ. CDR3 sequence reads: CASSLPPRERGRETQYF. CDR3 in DNA: TGCGCCAGCAGCCTCCCTCCCCGTGAGCGGGGACGGGAGACCCAGTACTTC.

J is TRBJ1-2 and V is TRBV11-1; 8 nucleotides match TRBD1. V shed 5 bases and J 5 bases; nucleotides not matched to a gene: 10. CDR1 SGHAT and CDR2 FQDESV come from the germline V gene (reference sequence). The CDR3 has 15 residues. The CDR3 sequence is CASSDRGSFRYGYTF. CDR3 nucleotides: TGTGCCAGCAGCGACAGGGGTTCCTTTCGGTATGGCTACACCTTC.

This clonotype has a handful of counts. V usage is TRBV3-1 and J usage is TRBJ2-5, with D uncertain. The DNA end lines up better with TRBJ2-1; the J call may be wrong. In germline, CDR1 is LGHDT, CDR2 YNNKEL (reference sequence). This CDR3 contains 13 residues. CDR3 sequence reads: CASSPAGQNEQFF. Written as DNA, the CDR3 is TGTGCCAGCAGCCCGGCCGGCCAAAATGAGCAGTTCTTC.

The CDR3 region has the DNA TGTGCCAGCAGCTTAGGGGACACCTACCTCTCCTACGAGCAGTACTTC. Translation: CASSLGDTYLSYEQYF. V is TRBV7-8 and J is TRBJ2-7; D is perhaps TRBD1 (6 bases). There are 16 residues in the CDR3. The ends were cut back, 1 base at V and 0 bases at J, with 13 bases in the middle. Germline CDR1 SGHVS, CDR2 FQNEAQ.

This clonotype has only one observation. The chain carries TRBV29-1 and TRBJ1-5; the match to TRBD1 covers 10 bases. The CDR3 runs 15 residues. Germline-derived CDR1 and CDR2 are SQVTM and ANQGSEA. Trimming removed 5 bases from V and 6 bases from J; junction bases left unmatched: 10. The CDR3 loop is CSVSGTGDDSQPQHF. The CDR3 coding sequence is TGCAGCGTTTCCGGGACAGGGGATGATAGTCAGCCCCAGCATTTT. Complete variable domain (other parts from reference TRBV29-1 and TRBJ1-5): SAVISQKPSRDICQRGTSLTIQCQVDSQVTMMFWYRQQPGQSLTLIATANQGSEATYESGFVIDKFPISRPNLTFSTLTVSNMSPEDSSIYLCSVSGTGDDSQPQHFGDGTRLSIL.

The rearrangement links TRBV10-3 to TRBJ1-3; D not certain. Germline assignment: CDR1 ENHRY and CDR2 SYGVKD. Trimming pared 8 bases from V and 0 bases from J, leaving 14 bases between. This CDR3 comprises 15 residues. The CDR3 DNA follows: TGTGCCATCTCCCCTGGACCTAGCTCTGGAAACACCATATATTTT. Its translation is CAISPGPSSGNTIYF.

Points on this clonotype: A read error may explain this, as a much larger clone is one base away. The chain recombines TRBV3-1 with TRBJ2-3; possible D gene TRBD2, 6 bases. Per the germline V gene, CDR1 is LGHDT and CDR2 is YNNKEL (reference sequence). The CDR3 runs to 14 residues. DNA for the CDR3: TGTGCCGGCAGCCGGGAGAGTCCCAGGGATACGCAGTATTTT. Translated, it gives CAGSRESPRDTQYF.

Here the CDR3 reads CASSENPQAQAFF. DNA of the CDR3: TGTGCCAGCAGTGAAAATCCCCAGGCGCAAGCTTTCTTT. V is TRBV6-1 and J is TRBJ1-1, with no clear D. V was clipped by 2 bases and J by 9 bases, with 13 bases between them. CDR1 MNHNS and CDR2 SASEGT come from the germline V gene. The CDR3 is 13 residues long.

The V gene is TRBV6-2 or TRBV6-3, the J gene TRBJ2-7; D may be TRBD1 (6 bases). The CDR3 consists of 15 residues. The V end was cut by 5 bases, the J end by 3 bases, with 17 bases between. CDR1 and CDR2 from the germline V gene are MNHEY and SVGEGT. The CDR3 coding sequence is TGTGCCAGCAGTGGTCTGGGGACCAGGGGCTACGAGCAGTACTTC. Amino acid sequence: CASSGLGTRGYEQYF.

V gene TRBV7-9 combines with J gene TRBJ1-1, with D possibly being TRBD1 (6 bases). Germline CDR1 is SEHNR and CDR2 is FQNEAQ (reference sequence). The CDR3 sequence is 13 residues long. Trimming cost V 5 bases and J 4 bases, with 11 bases left between them. This CDR3 reads CASSPTGPTEAFF. CDR3 in DNA: TGTGCCAGCAGCCCGACAGGCCCCACTGAAGCTTTCTTT.

The chain combines TRBV6-5 with TRBJ1-4; 8 nucleotides match TRBD1. The length of the CDR3 is 15 residues. V lost 0 bases and J lost 6; bases outside the gene matches: 3. Per germline, CDR1 MNHEY and CDR2 SVGAGI. In DNA form, the CDR3 reads TGTGCCAGCAGTTACTCGGGACAGGTCTATGAAAAACTGTTTTTT. As protein: CASSYSGQVYEKLFF.

The V call is TRBV29-1, the J call TRBJ2-1; 9 positions agree with TRBD2. The J call is doubtful: the DNA matches TRBJ2-5 better. Per the germline V gene, CDR1 is SQVTM and CDR2 is ANQGSEA. This CDR3 has 14 residues. The CDR3 region is CSVVRREGRETQYF. Here the CDR3 DNA reads TGCAGCGTTGTTCGGCGGGAGGGCCGTGAGACCCAGTACTTC.

The gene calls are TRBV6-8 and TRBJ2-7; D may be TRBD2 (6 bases). V was shortened by 4 bases and J by 0 bases, with 19 bases between the two germline ends. The germline V gene has CDR1 MNHGY and CDR2 SAAAGT. The CDR3 has 17 amino acids. The chain's CDR3 is CASSSTLWGGTSYEQYF. The CDR3, as DNA: TGTGCCAGCAGTTCGACCTTGTGGGGCGGGACCTCCTACGAGCAGTACTTC.

This rearrangement joins TRBV6-2 or TRBV6-3 to TRBJ2-2, with 7 bases identical to TRBD1. V lost 5 bases, J lost 3 bases, and 12 bases stayed unmatched. Germline V gene sequence: CDR1 MNHEY, CDR2 SVGEGT. The length of the CDR3 is 17 residues. CDR3 coding DNA: TGTGCCAGCAGTCGTCCCCACCTAACAGGGGACACCGGGGAGCTGTTTTTT. This sequence encodes CASSRPHLTGDTGELFF.